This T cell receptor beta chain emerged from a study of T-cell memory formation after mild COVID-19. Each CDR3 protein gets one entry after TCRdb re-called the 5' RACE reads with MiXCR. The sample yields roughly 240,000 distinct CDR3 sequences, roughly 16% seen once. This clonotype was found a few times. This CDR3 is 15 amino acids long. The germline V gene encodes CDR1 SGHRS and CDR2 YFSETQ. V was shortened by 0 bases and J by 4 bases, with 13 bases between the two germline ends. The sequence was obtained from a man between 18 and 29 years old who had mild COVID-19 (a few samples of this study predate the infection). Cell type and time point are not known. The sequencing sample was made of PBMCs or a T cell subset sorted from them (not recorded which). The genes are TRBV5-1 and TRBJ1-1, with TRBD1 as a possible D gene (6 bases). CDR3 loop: CASSLAAGASTEAFF. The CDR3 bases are TGCGCCAGCAGCTTGGCCGCGGGGGCCAGCACTGAAGCTTTCTTT.